This TCR beta chain was observed in a study of blood T cells in healthy people across ages. Primed by a sample-barcoded 5' primer and a J-beta primer mix, a second PCR proceeded for 7 to 11 cycles. Using its own MiXCR run on the 5' RACE reads, TCRdb lists one record per CDR3 protein. Among a few hundred thousand distinct CDR3 sequences listed, about 29% were seen once. This clonotype was detected only a few times. With 2 bases clipped from V and 7 bases from J, the junction kept 5 bases outside the gene matches. CDR3 length: 14 amino acids. Germline CDR1 and CDR2: DFQATT and SNEGSKA (reference sequence). These data also featured in a second study, about T cells of mothers and their children.

The specimen was blood. The chain carries TRBV20-1 and TRBJ2-1; 10 bases fit TRBD1. This receptor was taken from a boy between 2 and 10 years old in good health. The CDR3 here is CSARPTGGKNEQFF. CDR3 DNA: TGCAGTGCTAGACCGACAGGGGGCAAGAATGAGCAGTTCTTC.